The T cell receptor (beta chain) under discussion was sequenced for a study of patients and donors after allogeneic stem cell transplantation (TCRdb year 2020). Taken from the germline V gene, the CDR1 and CDR2 loops are MNHEY and SVGEGT. From the cysteine up to the phenylalanine, the CDR3 has a length of 16 residues. Only the CDR3 portion is preserved as DNA: 48 bases, with reading frame beginning at the first base. V is trimmed back by 4 bases and J by 7 bases, and the junction contains 11 bases that no gene match accounts for. About this clonotype: What this receptor recognizes is not known. Per-nucleotide qualities are absent, and no much larger clonotype sits a single base away.

The library relied on RT-PCR. Sequencing used a NextSeq 550. TCRdb trimmed public reads at Q25 via fastp, called clones via MiXCR and kept in-frame beta chains. Every CDR3 protein is listed once, alongside the most common genes and DNA of its rows. The sample includes about 110,000 distinct CDR3 sequences, with over 30% observed a single time. The ten largest clones capture around 27% of the sample. Sequencing used blood, either unsorted or a sorted T cell fraction (not recorded which). This receptor was taken from a human donor who was either an allogeneic HSCT recipient or a stem cell or donor lymphocyte infusion donor (not recorded which). It is not recorded whose cells these are; they may come from a transplant donor. The chain couples TRBV6-2 or TRBV6-3 to TRBJ2-2; TRBD1 fits 8 bases in the junction. In nucleotide form, the sequence is TGTGCCAGCAGTTCAACGGCTCAGGGGGCTTTCGGGGAGCTGTTTTTT. This encodes CASSSTAQGAFGELFF.